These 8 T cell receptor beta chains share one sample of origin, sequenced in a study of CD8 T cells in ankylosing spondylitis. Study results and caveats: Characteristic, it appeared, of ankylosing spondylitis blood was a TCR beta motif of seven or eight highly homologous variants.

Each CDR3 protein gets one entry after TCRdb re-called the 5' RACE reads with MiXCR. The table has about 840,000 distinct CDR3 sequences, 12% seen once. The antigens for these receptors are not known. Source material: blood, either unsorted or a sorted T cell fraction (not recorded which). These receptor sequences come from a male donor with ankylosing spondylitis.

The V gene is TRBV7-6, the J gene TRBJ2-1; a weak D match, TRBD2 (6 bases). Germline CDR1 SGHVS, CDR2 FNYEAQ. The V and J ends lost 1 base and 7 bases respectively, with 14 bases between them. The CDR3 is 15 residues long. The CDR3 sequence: CASSLVTGGENEQFF. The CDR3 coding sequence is TGTGCCAGCAGCTTAGTTACGGGCGGGGAAAATGAGCAGTTCTTC.

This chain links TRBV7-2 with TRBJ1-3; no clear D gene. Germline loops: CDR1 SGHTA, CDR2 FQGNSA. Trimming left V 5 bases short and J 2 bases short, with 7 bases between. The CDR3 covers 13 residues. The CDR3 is CASSLTPGNTIYF. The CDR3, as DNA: TGTGCCAGCAGCCTGACCCCTGGAAACACCATATATTTT.

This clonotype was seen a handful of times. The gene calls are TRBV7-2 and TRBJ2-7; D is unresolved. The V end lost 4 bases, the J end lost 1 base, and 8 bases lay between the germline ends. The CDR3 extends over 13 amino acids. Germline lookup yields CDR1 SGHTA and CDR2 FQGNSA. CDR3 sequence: CASSSVMSYEQYF. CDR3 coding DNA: TGTGCCAGCAGCTCCGTTATGTCCTACGAGCAGTACTTC.

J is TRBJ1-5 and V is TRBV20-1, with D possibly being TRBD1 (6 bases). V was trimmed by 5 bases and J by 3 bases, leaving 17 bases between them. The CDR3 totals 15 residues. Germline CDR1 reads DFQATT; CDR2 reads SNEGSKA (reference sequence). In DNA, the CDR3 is TGCAGTGCTGAAGTTACAGGGTTTCCCAATCAGCCCCAGCATTTT. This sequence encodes CSAEVTGFPNQPQHF.

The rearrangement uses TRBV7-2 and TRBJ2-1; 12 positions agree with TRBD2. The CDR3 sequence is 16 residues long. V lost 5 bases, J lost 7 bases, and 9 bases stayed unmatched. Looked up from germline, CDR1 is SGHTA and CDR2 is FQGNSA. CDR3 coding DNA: TGTGCCAGCAGCCGGCGACTAGCGGGAGTAAGGAATGAGCAGTTCTTC. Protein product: CASSRRLAGVRNEQFF.

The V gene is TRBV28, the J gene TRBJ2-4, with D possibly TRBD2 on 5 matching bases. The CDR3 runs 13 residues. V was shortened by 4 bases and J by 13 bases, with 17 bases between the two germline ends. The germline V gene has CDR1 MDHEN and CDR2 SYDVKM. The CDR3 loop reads CASSSPGGTGQYF. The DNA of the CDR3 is TGTGCCAGCAGTTCGCCTGGAGGTACGGGGCAGTACTTC.

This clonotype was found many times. The CDR3, as DNA: TGTGCCACCAGTGATGGGACATTTCCCGGGCAGCCCCAGCATTTT. Protein: CATSDGTFPGQPQHF. V and J are TRBV24-1 and TRBJ1-5; D is possibly TRBD1 (6 bases). CDR3 length equals 15 residues. Per germline, CDR1 KGHDR and CDR2 SFDVKD. V lost 3 bases and J 7 bases, leaving 15 bases between the germline ends.

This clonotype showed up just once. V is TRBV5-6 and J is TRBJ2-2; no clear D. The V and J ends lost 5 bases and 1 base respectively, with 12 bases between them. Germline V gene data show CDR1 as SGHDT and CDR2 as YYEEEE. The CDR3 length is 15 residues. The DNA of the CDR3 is TGTGCCAGCAGTCTGACACAGAAGAACACCGGGGAGCTGTTTTTT. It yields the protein CASSLTQKNTGELFF.